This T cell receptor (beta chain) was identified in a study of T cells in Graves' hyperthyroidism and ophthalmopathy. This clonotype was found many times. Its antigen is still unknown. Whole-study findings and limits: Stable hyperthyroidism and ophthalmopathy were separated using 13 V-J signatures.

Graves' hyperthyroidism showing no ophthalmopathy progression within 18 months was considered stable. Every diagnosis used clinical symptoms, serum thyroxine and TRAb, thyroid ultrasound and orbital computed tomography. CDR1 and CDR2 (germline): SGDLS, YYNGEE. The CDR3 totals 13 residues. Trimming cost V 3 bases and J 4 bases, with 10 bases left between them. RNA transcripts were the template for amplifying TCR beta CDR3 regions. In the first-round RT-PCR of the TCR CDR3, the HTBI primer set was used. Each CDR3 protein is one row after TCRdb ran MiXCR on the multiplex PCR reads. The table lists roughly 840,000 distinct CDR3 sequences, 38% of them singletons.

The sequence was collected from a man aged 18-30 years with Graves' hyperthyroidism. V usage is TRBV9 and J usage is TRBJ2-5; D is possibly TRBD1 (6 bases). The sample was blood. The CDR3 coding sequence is TGTGCCAGCAGCGAGGGGGAGCCAGAGACCCAGTACTTC. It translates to CASSEGEPETQYF. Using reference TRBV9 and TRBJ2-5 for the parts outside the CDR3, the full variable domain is DSGVTQTPKHLITATGQRVTLRCSPRSGDLSVYWYQQSLDQGLQFLIQYYNGEERAKGNILERFSAQQFPDLHSELNLSSLELGDSALYFCASSEGEPETQYFGPGTRLLVL.